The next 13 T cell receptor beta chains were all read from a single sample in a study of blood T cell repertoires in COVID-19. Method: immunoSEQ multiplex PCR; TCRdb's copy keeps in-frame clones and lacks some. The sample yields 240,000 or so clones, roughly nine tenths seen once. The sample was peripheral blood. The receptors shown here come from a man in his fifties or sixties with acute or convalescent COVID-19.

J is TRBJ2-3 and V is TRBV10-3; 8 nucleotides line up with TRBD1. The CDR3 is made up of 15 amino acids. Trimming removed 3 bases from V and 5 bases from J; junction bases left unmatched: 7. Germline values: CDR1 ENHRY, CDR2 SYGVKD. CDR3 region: CAISDRGRAGDTQYF. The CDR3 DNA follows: TGTGCCATCAGTGACAGGGGGCGCGCCGGAGATACGCAGTATTTT.

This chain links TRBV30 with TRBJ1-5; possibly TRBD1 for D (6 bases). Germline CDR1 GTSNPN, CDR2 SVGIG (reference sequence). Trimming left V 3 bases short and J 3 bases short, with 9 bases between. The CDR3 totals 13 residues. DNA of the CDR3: TGTGCCTGGAGACAGGGTAACAATCAGCCCCAGCATTTT. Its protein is CAWRQGNNQPQHF.

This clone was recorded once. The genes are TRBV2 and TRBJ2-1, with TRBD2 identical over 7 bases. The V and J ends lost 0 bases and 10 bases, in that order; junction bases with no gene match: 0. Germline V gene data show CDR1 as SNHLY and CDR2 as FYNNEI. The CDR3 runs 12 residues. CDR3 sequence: CASSEAGGEQFF. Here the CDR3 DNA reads TGTGCCAGCAGTGAAGCGGGAGGGGAGCAGTTCTTC.

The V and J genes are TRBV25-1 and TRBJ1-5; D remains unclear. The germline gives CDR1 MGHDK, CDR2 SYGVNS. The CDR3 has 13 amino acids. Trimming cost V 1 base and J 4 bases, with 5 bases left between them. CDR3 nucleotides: TGTGCCAGCAGTGAATCCCCAAATCAGCCCCAGCATTTT. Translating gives CASSESPNQPQHF.

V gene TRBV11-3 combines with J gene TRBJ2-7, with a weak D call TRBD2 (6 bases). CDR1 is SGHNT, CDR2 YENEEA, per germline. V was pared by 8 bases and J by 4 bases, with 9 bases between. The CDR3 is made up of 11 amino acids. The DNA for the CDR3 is TGTGCCAGCGCCGGGGGATACGAGCAGTACTTC. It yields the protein CASAGGYEQYF.

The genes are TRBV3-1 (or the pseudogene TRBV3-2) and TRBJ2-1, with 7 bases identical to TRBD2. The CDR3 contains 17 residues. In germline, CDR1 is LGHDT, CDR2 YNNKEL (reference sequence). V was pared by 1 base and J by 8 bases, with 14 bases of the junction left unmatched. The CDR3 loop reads CASSQVQKGGSADEQFF. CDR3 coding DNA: TGTGCCAGCAGCCAAGTCCAAAAAGGCGGGAGCGCCGATGAGCAGTTCTTC.

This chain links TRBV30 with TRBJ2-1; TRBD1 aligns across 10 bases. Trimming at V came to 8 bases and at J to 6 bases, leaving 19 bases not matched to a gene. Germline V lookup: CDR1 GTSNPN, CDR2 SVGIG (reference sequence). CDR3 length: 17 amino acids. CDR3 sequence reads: CARGGLYSGTGVNEQFF. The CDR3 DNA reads TGTGCCCGTGGAGGCCTATATTCTGGGACAGGGGTCAATGAGCAGTTCTTC. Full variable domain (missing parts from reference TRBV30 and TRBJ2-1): SQTIHQWPATLVQPVGSPLSLECTVEGTSNPNLYWYRQAAGRGLQLLFYSVGIGQISSEVPQNLSASRPQDRQFILSSKKLLLSDSGFYLCARGGLYSGTGVNEQFFGPGTRLTVL.

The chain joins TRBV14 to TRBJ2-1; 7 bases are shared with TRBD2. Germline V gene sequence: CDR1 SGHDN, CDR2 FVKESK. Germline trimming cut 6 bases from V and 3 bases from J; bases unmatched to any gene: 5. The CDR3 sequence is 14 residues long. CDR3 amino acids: CASSRAGVYNEQFF. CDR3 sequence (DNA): TGTGCCAGCAGTCGCGCGGGAGTCTACAATGAGCAGTTCTTC.

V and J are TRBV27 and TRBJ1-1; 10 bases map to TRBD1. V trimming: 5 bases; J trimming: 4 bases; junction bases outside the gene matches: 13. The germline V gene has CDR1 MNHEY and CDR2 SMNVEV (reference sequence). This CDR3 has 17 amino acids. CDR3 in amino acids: CASSGTGVGSTVTEAFF. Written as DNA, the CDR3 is TGTGCCAGCAGTGGGACAGGGGTGGGGTCCACAGTCACTGAAGCTTTCTTT.

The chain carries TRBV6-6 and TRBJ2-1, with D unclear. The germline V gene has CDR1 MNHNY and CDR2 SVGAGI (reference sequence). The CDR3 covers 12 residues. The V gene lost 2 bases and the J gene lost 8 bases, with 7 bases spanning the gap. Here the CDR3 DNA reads TGTGCCAGCAGTTACCGGTTCTATGAGCAGTTCTTC. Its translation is CASSYRFYEQFF.

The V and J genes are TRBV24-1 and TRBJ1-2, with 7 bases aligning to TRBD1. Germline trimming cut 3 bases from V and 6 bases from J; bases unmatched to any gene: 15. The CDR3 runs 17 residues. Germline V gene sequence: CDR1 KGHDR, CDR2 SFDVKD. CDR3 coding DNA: TGTGCCACCAGTGATCACCGGGACAGTATAACAGGTCATGGCTACACCTTC. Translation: CATSDHRDSITGHGYTF.

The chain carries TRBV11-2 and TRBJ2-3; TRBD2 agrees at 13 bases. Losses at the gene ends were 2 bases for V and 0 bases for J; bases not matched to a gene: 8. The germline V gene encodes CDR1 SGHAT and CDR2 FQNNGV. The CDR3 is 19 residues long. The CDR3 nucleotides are TGTGCCAGCAGCTTAAGAAAGGGACTAGCGGGGACTAGCACAGATACGCAGTATTTT. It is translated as CASSLRKGLAGTSTDTQYF.

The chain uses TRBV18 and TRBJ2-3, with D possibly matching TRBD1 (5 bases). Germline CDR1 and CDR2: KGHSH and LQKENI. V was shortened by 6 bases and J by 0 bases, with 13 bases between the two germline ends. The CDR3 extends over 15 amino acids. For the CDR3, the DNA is TGTGCCAGCTCCCTAAATGCAGGGAGCACAGATACGCAGTATTTT. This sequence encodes CASSLNAGSTDTQYF. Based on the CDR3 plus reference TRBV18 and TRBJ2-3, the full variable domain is NAGVMQNPRHLVRRRGQEARLRCSPMKGHSHVYWYRQLPEEGLKFMVYLQKENIIDESGMPKERFSAEFPKEGPSILRIQQVVRGDSAAYFCASSLNAGSTDTQYFGPGTRLTVL.